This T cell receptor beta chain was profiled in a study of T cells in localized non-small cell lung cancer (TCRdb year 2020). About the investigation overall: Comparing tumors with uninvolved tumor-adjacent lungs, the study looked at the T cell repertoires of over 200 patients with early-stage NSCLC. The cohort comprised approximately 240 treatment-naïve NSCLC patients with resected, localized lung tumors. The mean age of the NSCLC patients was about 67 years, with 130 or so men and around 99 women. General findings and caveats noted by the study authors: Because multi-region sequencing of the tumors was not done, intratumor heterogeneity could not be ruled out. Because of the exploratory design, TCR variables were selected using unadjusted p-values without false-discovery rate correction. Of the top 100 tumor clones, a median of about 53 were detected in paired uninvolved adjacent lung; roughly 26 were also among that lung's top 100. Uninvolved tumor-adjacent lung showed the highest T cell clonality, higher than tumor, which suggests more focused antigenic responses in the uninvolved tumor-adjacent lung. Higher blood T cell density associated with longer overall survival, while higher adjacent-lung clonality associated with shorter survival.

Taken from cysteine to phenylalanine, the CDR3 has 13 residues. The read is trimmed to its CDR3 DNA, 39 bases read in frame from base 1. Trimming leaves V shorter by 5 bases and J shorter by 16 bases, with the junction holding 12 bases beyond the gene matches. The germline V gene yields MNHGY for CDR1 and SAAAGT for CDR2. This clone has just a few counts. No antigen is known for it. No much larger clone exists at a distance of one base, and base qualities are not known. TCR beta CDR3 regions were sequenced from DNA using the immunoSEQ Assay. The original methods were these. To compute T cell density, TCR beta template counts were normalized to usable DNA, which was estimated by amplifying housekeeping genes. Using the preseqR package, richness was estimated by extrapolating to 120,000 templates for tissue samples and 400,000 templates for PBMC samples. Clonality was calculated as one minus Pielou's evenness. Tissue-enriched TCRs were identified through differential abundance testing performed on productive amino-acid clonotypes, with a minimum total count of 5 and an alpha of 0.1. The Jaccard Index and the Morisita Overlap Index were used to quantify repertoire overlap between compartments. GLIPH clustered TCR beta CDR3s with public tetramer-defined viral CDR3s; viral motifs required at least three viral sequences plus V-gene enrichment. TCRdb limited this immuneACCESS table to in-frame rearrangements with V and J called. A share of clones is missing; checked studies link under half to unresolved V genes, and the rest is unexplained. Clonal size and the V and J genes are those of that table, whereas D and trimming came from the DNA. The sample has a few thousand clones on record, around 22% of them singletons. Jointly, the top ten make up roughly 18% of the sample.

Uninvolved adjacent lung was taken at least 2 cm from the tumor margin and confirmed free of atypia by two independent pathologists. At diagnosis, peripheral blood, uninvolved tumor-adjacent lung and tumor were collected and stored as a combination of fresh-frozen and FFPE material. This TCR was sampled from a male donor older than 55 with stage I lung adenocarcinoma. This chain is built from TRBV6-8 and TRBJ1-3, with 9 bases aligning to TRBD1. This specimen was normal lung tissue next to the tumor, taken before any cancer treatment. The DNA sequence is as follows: TGTGCCAGCAGTGACAAACAGGGGGCGCTTACGTATTTT. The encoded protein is CASSDKQGALTYF.